This TCR beta chain originates from a study of cytomegalovirus exposure and HLA in healthy donors (dated by TCRdb to 2016 to 2017). Regarding the study in general: A later analysis indicated that the 90 to 150 validation repertoires were generated on the platform also employed for the approximately 700 repertoires of the first cohort. Along with the approximately 620-subject first cohort, a separate validation cohort of around 120 different subjects was used. The study combined high-throughput TCR immunosequencing, statistical association of individual TCRs with disease status, and machine learning to predict cytomegalovirus infection status. The aim of the study was to test whether cataloging public T cell receptors could identify signatures of past pathogen exposure. Overall study results and their limits: A few of the identified cytomegalovirus-associated TCR beta chains were confirmed in vitro to be specific for cytomegalovirus antigens. Of the cluster scores, approximately 95% were above 0 in a later analysis, which found that TCRs clustered in the first cohort also tended to co-occur in the roughly 130 validation repertoires. The classifier was reported to diagnose cytomegalovirus status with high specificity and sensitivity in both the original cohort and the validation cohort. It was suggested by the authors that the approach could potentially be generalized to other disease states and immunological phenotypes. A total of fewer than 200 TCR beta chains were listed by the study as associated with cytomegalovirus. While some public TCRs were present in many individuals, most TCR sequences turned up only very rarely across donors. A later analysis lacked HLA typing for the validation cohort, so it scored co-occurrence in that cohort across all 110 or so repertoires.

Libraries came from the immunoSEQ multiplex PCR assay. Per the source publication's procedure: A statistical classification framework was built for diagnosing cytomegalovirus status from the catalog of TCR beta chain sequences. Not all clones reach the TCRdb copy of this immuneACCESS table, which keeps in-frame sequences only. Checked studies attribute under half of the gap to unresolved V genes and leave the rest unexplained. From that table come the V and J calls and clone size; the DNA was used to work out D and trimming. The sample contains roughly 190,000 clones, 86% of them found a single time. The ten largest clones take up approximately 7.7% of the sample. The cysteine opens and the phenylalanine closes a CDR3 of 20 amino acids. The entry retains the CDR3 DNA only, 60 bases that are in frame from base 1. Looking up the germline V gene yields CDR1 MGHRA and CDR2 YSYEKL. Trimming takes 1 base off V and 3 bases off J; junction bases not matched to a gene: 15.

With respect to this clone: Its recognized antigen is unknown. No base quality information exists; no much larger clone differs at one position.

The donors belonged to the validation cohort of over a hundred subjects, which was separate from the approximately 700-subject first cohort. The sequence links TRBV4-1 to TRBJ2-3; the central 11 bases match TRBD2. This clonotype was obtained from a man aged 30 to 45 in good health and CMV-seropositive. The specimen sequenced was PBMCs. The nucleotide sequence reads TGCGCCAGCAGCCAAGGGGCTAACAGACGGGCTAGCGGGGGGACAGATACGCAGTATTTT. It encodes CASSQGANRRASGGTDTQYF.